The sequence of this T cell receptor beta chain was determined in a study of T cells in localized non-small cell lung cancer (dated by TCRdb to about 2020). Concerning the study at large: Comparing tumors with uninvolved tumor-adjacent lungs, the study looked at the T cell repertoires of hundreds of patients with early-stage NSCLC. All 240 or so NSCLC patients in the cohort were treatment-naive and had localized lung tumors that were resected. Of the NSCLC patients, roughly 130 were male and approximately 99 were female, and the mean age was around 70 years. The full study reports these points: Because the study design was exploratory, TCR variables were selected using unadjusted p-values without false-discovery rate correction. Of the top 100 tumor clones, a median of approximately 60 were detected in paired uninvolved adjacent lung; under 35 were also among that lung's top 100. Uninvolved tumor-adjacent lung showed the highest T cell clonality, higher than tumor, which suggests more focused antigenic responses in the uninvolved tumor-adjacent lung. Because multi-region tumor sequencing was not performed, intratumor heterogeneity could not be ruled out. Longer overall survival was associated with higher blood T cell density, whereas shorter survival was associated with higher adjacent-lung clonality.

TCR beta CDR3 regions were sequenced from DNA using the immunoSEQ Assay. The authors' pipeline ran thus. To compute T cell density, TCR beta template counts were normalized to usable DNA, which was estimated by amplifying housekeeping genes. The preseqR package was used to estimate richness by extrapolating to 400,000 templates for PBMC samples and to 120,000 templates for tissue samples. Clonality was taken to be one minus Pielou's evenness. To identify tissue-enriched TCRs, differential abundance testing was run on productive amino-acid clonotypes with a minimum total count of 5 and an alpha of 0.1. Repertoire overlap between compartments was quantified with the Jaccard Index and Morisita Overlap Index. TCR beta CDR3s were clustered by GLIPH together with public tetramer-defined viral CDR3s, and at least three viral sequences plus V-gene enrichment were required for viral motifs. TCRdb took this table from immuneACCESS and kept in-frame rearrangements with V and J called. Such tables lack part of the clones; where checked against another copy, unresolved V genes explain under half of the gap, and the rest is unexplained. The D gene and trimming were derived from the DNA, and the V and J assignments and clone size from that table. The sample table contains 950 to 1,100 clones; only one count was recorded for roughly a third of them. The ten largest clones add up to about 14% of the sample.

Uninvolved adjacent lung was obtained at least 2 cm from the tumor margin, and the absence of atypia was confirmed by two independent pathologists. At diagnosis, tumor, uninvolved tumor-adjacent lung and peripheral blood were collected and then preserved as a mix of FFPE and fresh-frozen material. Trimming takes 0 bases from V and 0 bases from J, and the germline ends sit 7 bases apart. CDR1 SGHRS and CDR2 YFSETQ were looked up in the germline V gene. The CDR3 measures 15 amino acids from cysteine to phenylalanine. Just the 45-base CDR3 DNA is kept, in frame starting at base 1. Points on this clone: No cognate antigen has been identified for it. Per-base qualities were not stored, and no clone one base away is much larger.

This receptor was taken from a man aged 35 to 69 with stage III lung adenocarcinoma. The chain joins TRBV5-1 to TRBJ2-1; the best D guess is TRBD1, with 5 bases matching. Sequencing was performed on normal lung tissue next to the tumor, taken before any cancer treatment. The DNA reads TGCGCCAGCAGCTTGGTTGGGGCCTCCTACAATGAGCAGTTCTTC. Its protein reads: CASSLVGASYNEQFF.